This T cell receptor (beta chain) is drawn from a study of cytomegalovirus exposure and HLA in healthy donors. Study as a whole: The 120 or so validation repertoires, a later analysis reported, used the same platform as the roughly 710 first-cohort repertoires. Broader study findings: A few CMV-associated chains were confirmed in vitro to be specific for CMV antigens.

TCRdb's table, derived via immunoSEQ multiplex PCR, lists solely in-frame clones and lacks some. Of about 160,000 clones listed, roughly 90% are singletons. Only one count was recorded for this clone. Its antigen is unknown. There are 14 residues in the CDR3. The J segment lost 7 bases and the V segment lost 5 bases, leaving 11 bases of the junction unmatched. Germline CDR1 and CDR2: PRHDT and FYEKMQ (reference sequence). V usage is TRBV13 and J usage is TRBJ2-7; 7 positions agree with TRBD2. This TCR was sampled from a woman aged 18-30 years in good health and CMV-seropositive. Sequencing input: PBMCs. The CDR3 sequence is CASSLGTIFEEQYF. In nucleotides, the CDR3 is TGTGCCAGCAGCCTCGGGACTATTTTTGAAGAGCAGTACTTC.